This T cell receptor beta chain was captured in a study of blood T cell repertoires in COVID-19. V shed 0 bases and J 5 bases; nucleotides not matched to a gene: 4. Per germline, CDR1 SGHNT and CDR2 YYREEE (reference sequence). This CDR3 comprises 14 residues. The protocol was immunoSEQ multiplex PCR, while the TCRdb copy is restricted to in-frame clones and leaves out a portion. The sample yields about 310,000 clones, 90% seen once. Material for sequencing was peripheral blood. V is TRBV5-4 and J is TRBJ2-7; 8 bases agree with TRBD1. The clonotype originates from a middle-aged woman with COVID-19, enrolled during active disease. The CDR3 DNA is TGTGCCAGCAGCTTGGGACAGGGGCGCGACGAGCAGTACTTC. Translating gives CASSLGQGRDEQYF.